These 4 T cell receptor beta chains share one sample of origin, sequenced in a study of blood T cells in healthy people across ages. Next came a second PCR, run for about 6 to 12 cycles, which used a sample-barcoded 5' primer along with a J-beta primer mix. TCRdb re-derived calls from the 5' RACE reads in MiXCR, one entry per CDR3 protein. The table has under 850,000 distinct CDR3 sequences, 36% seen once. Source material: blood. These TCRs come from a young man in good health.

The gene calls are TRBV7-2 and TRBJ1-2; weak D call: TRBD1 (6 bases). The CDR3 is 14 residues long. Germline V CDR1 and CDR2: SGHTA, FQGNSA. Trimming removed 3 bases at V and 3 bases at J, with 11 bases between. In DNA form, the CDR3 reads TGTGCCAGCAGCTTTAACAGGGACGACTATGGCTACACCTTC. As protein: CASSFNRDDYGYTF. The entire variable domain, with the rest obtained from reference TRBV7-2 and TRBJ1-2, is as follows: GAGVSQSPSNKVTEKGKDVELRCDPISGHTALYWYRQSLGQGLEFLIYFQGNSAPDKSGLPSDRFSAERTGGSVSTLTIQRTQQEDSAVYLCASSFNRDDYGYTFGSGTRLTVV.

This clonotype was observed a handful of times. The rearrangement joins TRBV15 to TRBJ2-1, with 16 bases identical to TRBD2. The junction had 7 bases not matched to a gene; V was cut back by 6 bases and J by 5 bases. This CDR3 has 17 amino acids. Germline CDR1 LNHNV, CDR2 YYDKDF (reference sequence). As DNA, the CDR3 is TGTGCCACCAGTACGGGACTAGCGGGGGGGCTCGACAATGAGCAGTTCTTC. Translated, it gives CATSTGLAGGLDNEQFF.

In its sample, this clonotype was seen a few times. The gene calls are TRBV9 and TRBJ2-1, with D possibly matching TRBD2 (7 bases). CDR3 length equals 16 residues. V lost 0 bases and J 3 bases, leaving 13 bases between the germline ends. Germline V gene data show CDR1 as SGDLS and CDR2 as YYNGEE. The CDR3 DNA reads TGTGCCAGCAGCGTAGATGGGGGCGGGGGCTACAATGAGCAGTTCTTC. Protein product: CASSVDGGGGYNEQFF.

This clonotype was found a few times. The gene calls are TRBV4-2 and TRBJ2-4, with a possible D match to TRBD1 (5 bases). V gave up 4 bases and J gave up 3 bases, with 13 bases separating them. The germline gives CDR1 LGHNA, CDR2 YNFKEQ. The length of the CDR3 is 15 residues. The CDR3 region is CASSPRANDKNIQYF. CDR3 nucleotide sequence: TGTGCCAGCAGCCCCAGGGCGAACGACAAAAACATTCAGTACTTC.